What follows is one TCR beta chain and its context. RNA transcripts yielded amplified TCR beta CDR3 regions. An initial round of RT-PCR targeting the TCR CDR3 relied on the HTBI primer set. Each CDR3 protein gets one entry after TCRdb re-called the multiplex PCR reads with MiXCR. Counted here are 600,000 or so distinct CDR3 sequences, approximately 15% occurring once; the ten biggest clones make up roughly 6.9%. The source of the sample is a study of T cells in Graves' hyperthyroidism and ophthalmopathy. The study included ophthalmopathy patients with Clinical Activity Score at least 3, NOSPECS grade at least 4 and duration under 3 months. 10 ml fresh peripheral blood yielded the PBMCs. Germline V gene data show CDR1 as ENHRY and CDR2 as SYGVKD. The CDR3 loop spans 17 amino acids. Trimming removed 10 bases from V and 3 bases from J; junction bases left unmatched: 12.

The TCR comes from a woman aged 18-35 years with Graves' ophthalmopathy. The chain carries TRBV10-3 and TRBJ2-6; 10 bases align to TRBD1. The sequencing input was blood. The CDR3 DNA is TGTGCCACGCGACCGGGGACAGGGGCTTTTGGGGCCAACGTCCTGACTTTC. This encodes CATRPGTGAFGANVLTF.